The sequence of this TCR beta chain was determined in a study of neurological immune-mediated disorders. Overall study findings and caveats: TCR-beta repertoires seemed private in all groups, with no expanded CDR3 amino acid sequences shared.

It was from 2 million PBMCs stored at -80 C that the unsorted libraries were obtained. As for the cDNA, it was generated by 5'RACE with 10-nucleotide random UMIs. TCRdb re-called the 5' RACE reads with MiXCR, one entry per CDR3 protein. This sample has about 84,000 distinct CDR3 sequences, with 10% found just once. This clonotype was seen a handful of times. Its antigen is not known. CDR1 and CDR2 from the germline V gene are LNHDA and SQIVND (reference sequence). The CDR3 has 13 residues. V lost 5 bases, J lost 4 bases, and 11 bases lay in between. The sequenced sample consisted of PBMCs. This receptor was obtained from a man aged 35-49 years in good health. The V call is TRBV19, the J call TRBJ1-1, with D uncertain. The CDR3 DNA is TGTGCCAGTAGTCCCGGGTGGGCCACTGAAGCTTTCTTT. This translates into CASSPGWATEAFF.